The 5 T cell receptor beta chains given below trace back to one sample, sequenced in a study of cytomegalovirus exposure and HLA in healthy donors. Sequenced by immunoSEQ multiplex PCR; TCRdb stores in-frame clones only, minus some. The data contain 260,000 or so clones, 90% of them seen just once; the ten biggest clones take up approximately 3%. The sequenced material came from PBMCs. Receptors originate from a woman aged 25-40 years in good health and CMV-seronegative.

The V and J genes are TRBV28 and TRBJ2-1, with 10 bases fitting TRBD2. The CDR3 is 14 residues long. Germline CDR1 and CDR2: MDHEN and SYDVKM. With 5 bases clipped from V and 8 bases from J, the junction kept 6 bases outside the gene matches. CDR3: CASSISGRGYEQFF. The DNA of the CDR3 is TGTGCCAGCAGTATAAGCGGGAGGGGCTATGAGCAGTTCTTC.

This clone was observed once. V is TRBV5-6 and J is TRBJ1-4; D is uncertain. Looked up from germline, CDR1 is SGHDT and CDR2 is YYEEEE. The CDR3 loop spans 15 amino acids. V was shortened by 0 bases and J by 5 bases, with 11 bases between the two germline ends. The CDR3 sequence is CASSLGSFSNEKLFF. CDR3 coding DNA: TGTGCCAGCAGCTTGGGAAGTTTTTCGAATGAAAAACTGTTTTTT.

V and J are TRBV7-6 and TRBJ2-1, with D tentatively TRBD1 (6 bases). The V and J ends lost 1 base and 8 bases respectively, with 27 bases between them. The CDR3 extends over 19 amino acids. Per germline, CDR1 SGHVS and CDR2 FNYEAQ. CDR3 residues: CASSLVAGATASGDDEQFF. CDR3 coding DNA: TGTGCCAGCAGCTTAGTCGCAGGGGCCACAGCCTCAGGGGACGATGAGCAGTTCTTC. The variable domain in full, completed from reference TRBV7-6 and TRBJ2-1, reads GAGVSQSPRYKVTKRGQDVALRCDPISGHVSLYWYRQALGQGPEFLTYFNYEAQQDKSGLPNDRFSAERPEGSISTLTIQRTEQRDSAMYRCASSLVAGATASGDDEQFFGPGTRLTVL.

The chain carries TRBV5-1 and TRBJ2-2; TRBD2 is a possible D gene (5 bases). The V gene's germline CDR1 is SGHRS and CDR2 YFSETQ. V gave up 6 bases and J gave up 4 bases, with 13 bases separating them. The CDR3 sequence is 14 residues long. This CDR3 reads CASTGDWVTGELFF. CDR3 sequence (DNA): TGCGCCAGCACCGGGGATTGGGTCACCGGGGAGCTGTTTTTT.

Concerning this clone: This may be a read error, as it is one base from a much larger clone. The chain recombines TRBV11-3 with TRBJ2-7, with 10 bases identical to TRBD2. CDR1 and CDR2 (germline): SGHNT, YENEEA. The junction had 6 bases not matched to a gene; V was cut back by 5 bases and J by 2 bases. The CDR3 totals 15 residues. In DNA form, the CDR3 reads TGTGCCAGCAGCCCCCGACTAGCGGGTACCTACGAGCAGTACTTC. Encoded protein: CASSPRLAGTYEQYF.